This T cell receptor (beta chain) was recovered during a study of blood T cells in healthy people across ages. It was with a sample-barcoded 5' primer and a J-beta primer mix that a second PCR of about 6 to 12 cycles was run. TCRdb ran MiXCR on the 5' RACE reads and lists one entry per CDR3 protein. The sample has approximately 790,000 distinct CDR3 sequences; about 59% are singletons. Sequencing was performed on blood. The receptor was derived from a man aged 25-45 years in good health.

CDR3 sequence reads: CASSVTQGAGELFF. CDR3 sequence (DNA): TGTGCCAGCAGTGTCACGCAGGGAGCCGGGGAGCTGTTTTTT. This rearrangement joins TRBV6-1 to TRBJ2-2, with D perhaps given as TRBD1 or TRBD2 (5 bases each). Germline CDR1 and CDR2: MNHNS and SASEGT. Trimming shortened V by 4 bases and J by 6 bases, and 12 bases separated the two germline ends. CDR3 size: 14 residues.